These 32 T cell receptor beta chains originate from one sample sequenced in a study of blood T cell repertoires in COVID-19. The method was immunoSEQ multiplex PCR; TCRdb's version includes in-frame clones alone and lacks a portion of them. The sample yields 150,000 to 250,000 clones, about 80% seen once. Sequenced sample: peripheral blood. The receptors derive from a human donor with acute or convalescent COVID-19. The donor label of this sample is uncertain.

The gene calls are TRBV30 and TRBJ2-3; D may be TRBD1 (5 bases). CDR1 and CDR2 from the germline V gene are GTSNPN and SVGIG (reference sequence). The ends were cut back, 5 bases at V and 2 bases at J, with 11 bases in the middle. This CDR3 is 13 amino acids long. The CDR3 DNA is TGTGCCTGGGACGACAGTTACACAGATACGCAGTATTTT. Translating gives CAWDDSYTDTQYF.

The CDR3 sequence: CASSAGGAGSGVGELFF. In DNA, the CDR3 is TGTGCCAGCAGTGCCGGGGGGGCAGGGTCAGGCGTCGGGGAGCTGTTTTTT. The V gene is TRBV25-1, the J gene TRBJ2-2; 8 bases fit TRBD2. Per germline, CDR1 MGHDK and CDR2 SYGVNS. V gave up 4 bases and J gave up 7 bases; unmatched junction bases: 14. The CDR3 covers 17 residues.

The gene calls are TRBV5-1 and TRBJ1-5, with 8 bases matching TRBD1. The CDR3 has 15 amino acids. The germline V gene has CDR1 SGHRS and CDR2 YFSETQ. The trim removed 0 bases at V and 4 bases at J, leaving 3 bases unmatched. The CDR3 here is CASSLGQGPNQPQHF. CDR3 DNA: TGCGCCAGCAGCTTGGGACAGGGGCCGAATCAGCCCCAGCATTTT.

The genes are TRBV2 and TRBJ2-5; 11 positions agree with TRBD2. Germline V CDR1 and CDR2: SNHLY, FYNNEI. The CDR3 spans 16 residues. With 8 bases clipped from V and 2 bases from J, the junction kept 10 bases outside the gene matches. CDR3 region: CASHGLAGGRQETQYF. The CDR3 DNA sequence: TGTGCCAGCCATGGGCTAGCGGGAGGCCGACAAGAGACCCAGTACTTC.

This clone was seen just once. Within the sample, other DNA sequences also encode this same CDR3. The genes are TRBV5-4 and TRBJ2-7, with TRBD2 matching over 10 bases. There are 15 residues in the CDR3. Trimming removed 0 bases from V and 6 bases from J; junction bases left unmatched: 6. Germline lookup yields CDR1 SGHNT and CDR2 YYREEE (reference sequence). CDR3: CASSLAGLAGVEQYF. For the CDR3, the DNA is TGTGCCAGCAGCTTGGCCGGGCTAGCGGGAGTCGAGCAGTACTTC.

The chain uses TRBV3-1 (or the pseudogene TRBV3-2) and TRBJ2-7; the match to TRBD1 covers 8 bases. The CDR3 sequence is 16 residues long. V shed 3 bases, J shed 1 base, and the junction held 8 bases outside the gene matches. CDR1 and CDR2 from the germline V gene are LGHDT and YNNKEL (reference sequence). The CDR3 loop reads CASSQNPGTGSYEQYF. The CDR3 DNA follows: TGTGCCAGCAGCCAGAATCCCGGGACAGGTTCCTACGAGCAGTACTTC.

The V gene is TRBV28, the J gene TRBJ2-1; D uncertain. Trimming removed 6 bases from V and 0 bases from J, with 12 bases in between. Looked up from germline, CDR1 is MDHEN and CDR2 is SYDVKM. The CDR3 extends over 15 amino acids. CDR3 DNA sequence: TGTGCCAGCAGGACTGACTCTTCCTCCTACAATGAGCAGTTCTTC. Residues: CASRTDSSSYNEQFF.

The V call is TRBV5-4, the J call TRBJ1-1, with 7 bases matching TRBD1. The germline V gene encodes CDR1 SGHNT and CDR2 YYREEE (reference sequence). The J segment lost 3 bases and the V segment lost 4 bases, leaving 9 bases of the junction unmatched. This CDR3 has 15 amino acids. The CDR3 DNA sequence: TGTGCCAGCAGCATCCGGGACAGACTTTACACTGAAGCTTTCTTT. Amino acid sequence: CASSIRDRLYTEAFF.

The chain uses TRBV7-3 and TRBJ2-7, with TRBD2 identical over 10 bases. CDR3 length equals 15 residues. Trimming cost V 0 bases and J 2 bases; bases outside gene matches: 1. The germline V gene encodes CDR1 SGHTA and CDR2 FQGTGA. The CDR3 reads CASSLTGLAAYEQYF. CDR3 DNA sequence: TGTGCCAGCAGCTTAACAGGACTAGCGGCCTACGAGCAGTACTTC.

Only a few counts were recorded for this clone. The rearrangement links TRBV12-1 to TRBJ2-5; the table's TRBD1 call for D was not verified on the DNA. TRBV12-1 corresponds to a pseudogene. The CDR3 is 21 amino acids. The CDR3 bases are TGTGCCAGCAGCTTTAGGAACGTCCTAAATGCTGGGGTGGGACAGCAAGAGACCCAGTACTTC. Translated: CASSFRNVLNAGVGQQETQYF.

The chain combines TRBV27 with TRBJ2-5; TRBD2 agrees at 10 bases. Trimming cost V 5 bases and J 1 base; bases outside gene matches: 7. The CDR3 runs 16 residues. Germline values: CDR1 MNHEY, CDR2 SMNVEV (reference sequence). This chain's CDR3 is CASSPRLAGLQETQYF. CDR3 bases: TGTGCCAGCAGTCCCAGACTAGCGGGCCTCCAAGAGACCCAGTACTTC.

The rearrangement links TRBV12-5 to TRBJ2-7; TRBD1 aligns across 7 bases. Looked up from germline, CDR1 is LGHNT and CDR2 is FRNRAP. Trimming took 6 bases from V and 7 from J; bases not matched to a gene: 9. The CDR3 has 13 amino acids. In nucleotides, the CDR3 is TGTGCTAGTGGAGCCACAGGGGTGAGGGAGCAGTACTTC. Translation: CASGATGVREQYF.

This rearrangement joins TRBV28 to TRBJ1-2; 10 nucleotides agree with TRBD1. Trimming removed 8 bases from V and 8 bases from J; junction bases left unmatched: 14. From germline, CDR1 is MDHEN and CDR2 SYDVKM. The CDR3 contains 15 residues. The CDR3 here is CASGPRDRGIRGYTF. CDR3 coding DNA: TGTGCCAGCGGGCCCCGGGACAGGGGAATCCGAGGCTACACCTTC.

The J gene is TRBJ2-3, the V gene TRBV29-1; 11 positions agree with TRBD1. The V and J ends lost 4 bases and 7 bases, in that order; junction bases with no gene match: 10. Germline lookup yields CDR1 SQVTM and CDR2 ANQGSEA. The CDR3 spans 15 residues. The CDR3 DNA sequence: TGCAGCGTTGTTAGCCCGGGACAGGGGGTCTATACGCAGTATTTT. This encodes CSVVSPGQGVYTQYF.

The chain has TRBV5-8 and TRBJ2-1; no reliable D call. Per germline, CDR1 SGHTS and CDR2 YDEGEE. The CDR3 is made up of 15 amino acids. Between the trimmed V and J ends, which lost 0 bases and 1 base, there was a span of 8 bases. DNA for the CDR3: TGTGCCAGCAGCTTGGTGAAGCGTTCCTACAATGAGCAGTTCTTC. Translated, it gives CASSLVKRSYNEQFF. Looking up the rest from reference TRBV5-8 and TRBJ2-1 gives the full variable domain: EAGVTQSPTHLIKTRGQQATLRCSPISGHTSVYWYQQALGLGLQFLLWYDEGEERNRGNFPPRFSGRQFPNYSSELNVNALELEDSALYLCASSLVKRSYNEQFFGPGTRLTVL.

The genes are TRBV7-2 and TRBJ2-5; 11 bases line up with TRBD1. This CDR3 comprises 15 residues. Germline loops: CDR1 SGHTA, CDR2 FQGNSA. Trimming removed 5 bases from V and 5 bases from J; junction bases left unmatched: 7. This CDR3 reads CASSQTRDRGETQYF. The CDR3 DNA reads as TGTGCCAGCAGCCAGACCCGGGACAGGGGGGAGACCCAGTACTTC.

CDR3 DNA sequence: TGTGCCAGCAGCATGCGAAGGACAGGGGGTTTAGAAAAACTGTTTTTT. Translation: CASSMRRTGGLEKLFF. The rearrangement uses TRBV5-4 and TRBJ1-4, with 10 nucleotides matching TRBD1. V dropped 4 bases and J dropped 8; count of bases not matched to a gene: 11. The CDR3 runs to 16 residues. Germline CDR1 and CDR2: SGHNT and YYREEE (reference sequence).

This rearrangement joins TRBV5-6 to TRBJ1-6; maybe TRBD1 (6 bases). V dropped 0 bases and J dropped 7 bases, with 14 bases sitting between them. CDR1 is SGHDT, CDR2 YYEEEE, per germline. This CDR3 has 16 residues. The CDR3 coding sequence is TGTGCCAGCAGCTTGGGGCGGGGGCAGGTGAATTCACCCCTCCACTTT. Its protein is CASSLGRGQVNSPLHF.

This clone was observed a single time. The chain links TRBV28 to TRBJ2-1, with TRBD2 identical over 14 bases. Looked up from germline, CDR1 is MDHEN and CDR2 is SYDVKM. The V segment lost 5 bases and the J segment 11 bases; nucleotides outside the gene matches: 8. This CDR3 has 15 amino acids. The CDR3 DNA reads TGTGCCAGCAGTACGACTAGCGGGAGGGCTCGGAAGCAGTTCTTC. It is translated as CASSTTSGRARKQFF. Variable domain in full (rest from reference TRBV28 and TRBJ2-1): DVKVTQSSRYLVKRTGEKVFLECVQDMDHENMFWYRQDPGLGLRLIYFSYDVKMKEKGDIPEGYSVSREKKERFSLILESASTNQTSMYLCASSTTSGRARKQFFGPGTRLTVL.

This clone was detected once. This chain uses TRBV6-1 with TRBJ2-7; 9 nucleotides agree with TRBD2. Losses at the gene ends were 1 base for V and 4 bases for J; bases not matched to a gene: 5. The CDR3 covers 15 residues. The germline V gene encodes CDR1 MNHNS and CDR2 SASEGT. The DNA for the CDR3 is TGTGCCAGCAGTGAAGGCGGGGGGGCCCCGTACGAGCAGTACTTC. Its protein product is CASSEGGGAPYEQYF.

The V gene is TRBV6-2 or TRBV6-3, the J gene TRBJ2-3; TRBD2 is a possible D gene (6 bases). This CDR3 spans 16 amino acids. Germline V lookup: CDR1 MNHEY, CDR2 SVGEGT. The ends were cut back, 3 bases at V and 0 bases at J, with 13 bases in the middle. The CDR3 DNA is TGTGCCAGCAGTTATATGGGGGGAGCTAGCACAGATACGCAGTATTTT. Protein sequence: CASSYMGGASTDTQYF.

The chain has TRBV5-4 and TRBJ1-2; 11 nucleotides match TRBD1. Trimming at V came to 7 bases and at J to 7 bases, leaving 15 bases not matched to a gene. CDR3 length: 16 residues. CDR1 and CDR2 from the germline V gene are SGHNT and YYREEE (reference sequence). The CDR3 region has the DNA TGTGCCAGCCGCTCGGGAGGACAGGGGGCTTTTTTTGGCTACACCTTC. This codes for CASRSGGQGAFFGYTF.

The J gene is TRBJ2-1, the V gene TRBV4-2; 8 bases align to TRBD2. This CDR3 is built from 16 residues. Germline lookup yields CDR1 LGHNA and CDR2 YNFKEQ. V shed 6 bases, J shed 0 bases, and the junction held 7 bases outside the gene matches. The CDR3 protein is CASSITSGSSYNEQFF. In nucleotides, the CDR3 is TGTGCCAGCAGTATTACTAGCGGTAGCTCCTACAATGAGCAGTTCTTC.

V usage is TRBV13 and J usage is TRBJ2-3; 7 positions match TRBD2. With V trimmed by 4 bases and J by 0 bases, 4 bases remained unmatched. The CDR3 totals 15 residues. Germline V gene sequence: CDR1 PRHDT, CDR2 FYEKMQ (reference sequence). CDR3 loop: CASSSSGTSTDTQYF. The CDR3 DNA sequence: TGTGCCAGCAGCTCCAGCGGGACTAGCACAGATACGCAGTATTTT.

J is TRBJ2-3 and V is TRBV9; 7 bases map to TRBD2. The CDR3 sequence is 14 residues long. Germline lookup yields CDR1 SGDLS and CDR2 YYNGEE. The V and J ends lost 5 bases and 6 bases, in that order; junction bases with no gene match: 9. CDR3 sequence reads: CASSPRLAGDTQYF. CDR3 nucleotide sequence: TGTGCCAGCAGTCCTCGACTAGCAGGGGATACGCAGTATTTT.

This chain uses TRBV27 with TRBJ1-6; D remains unclear. Germline CDR1 reads MNHEY; CDR2 reads SMNVEV (reference sequence). V lost 4 bases and J lost 0, with 10 bases in between. The CDR3 has 16 amino acids. In DNA form, the CDR3 reads TGTGCCAGCAGTTCACTGCCGAGCTCCTATAATTCACCCCTCCACTTT. Translating it yields CASSSLPSSYNSPLHF.

The sample holds many counts of this clone. The genes are TRBV19 and TRBJ2-7; 7 bases map to TRBD1. V gave up 4 bases and J gave up 3 bases; unmatched junction bases: 9. The CDR3 has 15 residues. Germline V gene data show CDR1 as LNHDA and CDR2 as SQIVND (reference sequence). The CDR3 reads CASSTPDRPYYEQYF. In DNA form, the CDR3 reads TGTGCCAGTAGTACCCCGGACAGGCCCTACTACGAGCAGTACTTC.

This clone is a singleton in its sample. V and J are TRBV9 and TRBJ1-2, with unresolved D. V lost 3 bases to trimming and J lost 6 bases, with 12 bases between them. In germline, CDR1 is SGDLS, CDR2 YYNGEE. This CDR3 is built from 13 residues. As DNA, the CDR3 is TGTGCCAGCAGCGGTGGAGGGTCTAATGGCTACACCTTC. Its translation is CASSGGGSNGYTF.

To note about this clone: The conserved phenylalanine or tryptophan normally closing the CDR3 is absent here, so this likely arose from a read error. Because the CDR3's place on the DNA is in doubt, the DNA is left out and the CDR3 is given as listed by TCRdb. The CDR3: CASSHRGVD. The V and J genes are TRBV14 and TRBJ2-7; the table's D call of TRBD2 was not tested on the DNA. Both ends counted, the CDR3 spans 9 residues. From germline, CDR1 is SGHDN and CDR2 FVKESK.

CDR3 nucleotides: TGTGCCAGCAGTGATCCTACAGGGGGCTCTCAGCCCCAGCATTTT. Protein: CASSDPTGGSQPQHF. This sequence joins TRBV6-1 and TRBJ1-5; 9 positions agree with TRBD1. CDR1 is MNHNS and CDR2 is SASEGT in the germline V gene. The CDR3 loop spans 15 amino acids. V lost 3 bases, J lost 6 bases, and 6 bases stayed unmatched.

V usage is TRBV18 and J usage is TRBJ1-2, with D unresolved. Germline values: CDR1 KGHSH, CDR2 LQKENI. The CDR3 is 15 amino acids. V was trimmed by 8 bases and J by 6 bases, leaving 22 bases between them. Here the CDR3 reads CASTPGYGESNGYTF. In DNA, the CDR3 is TGTGCCAGCACCCCGGGATATGGGGAAAGTAATGGCTACACCTTC.

V gene TRBV28 combines with J gene TRBJ2-7; 8 nucleotides agree with TRBD1. The CDR3 extends over 15 amino acids. J gave up 5 bases and V 4 bases, and 10 bases lay outside the gene matches. Germline V CDR1 and CDR2: MDHEN, SYDVKM. The CDR3, as DNA: TGTGCCAGCAGTTCTACGGGGCAGGGGGCCCACGAGCAGTACTTC. It codes for CASSSTGQGAHEQYF. Drawing the rest from reference TRBV28 and TRBJ2-7, the complete variable domain is DVKVTQSSRYLVKRTGEKVFLECVQDMDHENMFWYRQDPGLGLRLIYFSYDVKMKEKGDIPEGYSVSREKKERFSLILESASTNQTSMYLCASSSTGQGAHEQYFGPGTRLTVT.